This TCR beta chain comes out of a study of blood T cell repertoires in COVID-19. About the research overall: Samples taken during acute and convalescent COVID-19 were collected in the United States, Italy and Spain. The analysed material was cDNA or gDNA that came from T cells, B-cell-depleted T cells, or PBMCs.

Germline V CDR1 and CDR2: LNHDA, SQIVND (reference sequence). This CDR3 comprises 20 residues. The V end was cut by 10 bases, the J end by 4 bases, with 35 bases between. In the source study's methods: By means of reference gene primer amplification, nucleated cell counts were estimated. Sequenced by immunoSEQ multiplex PCR; TCRdb stores in-frame clones only, minus some. The DNA was the basis for D and trimming; V, J and clone size are from that table. Among hundreds of thousands of clones listed, 87% were seen once. This sequence was found in a woman between 40 and 55 years old who had recovered from COVID-19. The gene calls are TRBV19 and TRBJ2-4; the D gene is possibly TRBD2 (6 bases). Material: PBMCs or T cells enriched from blood (not recorded which). CDR3 in DNA: TGTGCCAACAGCCTCCCTCCTCGGTCCGGCGGGGCTAGACCTAAAAACATTCAGTACTTC. This encodes CANSLPPRSGGARPKNIQYF.